This TCR beta chain was sequenced in a study of blood T cell repertoires in COVID-19. Study-level information: Samples representing acute and convalescent COVID-19 were sourced from the United States, Italy and Spain.

With 4 bases clipped from V and 8 bases from J, the junction kept 2 bases outside the gene matches. This CDR3 is 13 amino acids long. Germline V lookup: CDR1 KGHSH, CDR2 LQKENI. In the original workflow: Nucleated cell counts were estimated from reference gene primer amplification. Measured with immunoSEQ multiplex PCR; TCRdb has only the in-frame clones, and not every one. V, J and clone size reflect that table, while D and trimming were determined from the DNA. This table holds 300,000 to 400,000 clones, 80% to 90% found once. This clone was recorded only once. The material sequenced was peripheral blood. The clonotype was recovered from a woman between 50 and 59 years old with COVID-19, enrolled during active disease. This chain connects TRBV18 to TRBJ2-1; 10 nucleotides line up with TRBD1. CDR3 sequence reads: CASSRTGGDEQFF. The CDR3 DNA follows: TGTGCCAGCTCACGGACAGGGGGAGATGAGCAGTTCTTC.